The T cell receptor beta chain under discussion was sequenced for a study of Ad26.COV2.S vaccination and SARS-CoV-2 variants. Study in general: Recipients of Ad26.COV2.S got it intramuscularly, once or twice 56 days apart.

The germline V gene has CDR1 KGHSH and CDR2 LQKENI. J gave up 0 bases and V 2 bases, and 3 bases lay outside the gene matches. CDR3 length: 16 amino acids. Measured with immunoSEQ multiplex PCR; TCRdb has only the in-frame clones, and not every one. The data contain about 480,000 clones, roughly 87% of them singletons. General study findings and limits: From the TCR breadth and depth analyses, total T cell responses may have been underestimated.

Treatment reported: around 19 received Ad26.COV2.S at low or high dose, single or two shots; 5 received placebo; per-sample allocation not given. Vaccine and placebo recipients were sampled on day 63 after the first injection. In regard to this clone: The antigen remains undetermined.

The origin of this receptor is a person between 18 and 59 years old who received the Ad26.COV2.S COVID-19 vaccine or a placebo. The J gene is TRBJ1-3, the V gene TRBV18, with 8 bases that match TRBD1. The sequencing here drew on peripheral blood, taken in a trial of Ad26.COV2.S vaccine versus placebo. CDR3 region: CASSPKQGVSGNTIYF. CDR3 sequence (DNA): TGTGCCAGCTCACCAAAACAGGGGGTCTCTGGAAACACCATATATTTT.